This T cell receptor beta chain is drawn from a study of shared clonotypes between healthy human individuals. Original methodology: For the immunoSEQ data, sequences were junction-only without quality scores, so filtering differed. The assay was immunoSEQ multiplex PCR, and TCRdb's table has in-frame clones only and misses some. The V and J calls and clone size come from that table; D and trimming were worked out from the DNA. The repertoire holds about 2,200,000 clones, with about 92% as singletons. The germline V gene encodes CDR1 SQVTM and CDR2 ANQGSEA. V dropped 5 bases and J dropped 2; count of bases not matched to a gene: 8. This CDR3 contains 14 residues. Positive CCR7 selection of CD45RO-negative cells yielded the naive CD8 cells, and terminally differentiated effector memory CD45RA+ cells were excluded.

The sequence was obtained from a man aged 18 to 30 in good health. Some clones in this sample may be carry-over from other donors' samples. Sequenced: naive CD8+ T cells from PBMCs. This rearrangement joins TRBV29-1 to TRBJ2-7; 8 positions match TRBD1. CDR3 coding DNA: TGCAGCGTTCAGGGGGACAGGAATCCCTACGAGCAGTACTTC. This encodes CSVQGDRNPYEQYF.